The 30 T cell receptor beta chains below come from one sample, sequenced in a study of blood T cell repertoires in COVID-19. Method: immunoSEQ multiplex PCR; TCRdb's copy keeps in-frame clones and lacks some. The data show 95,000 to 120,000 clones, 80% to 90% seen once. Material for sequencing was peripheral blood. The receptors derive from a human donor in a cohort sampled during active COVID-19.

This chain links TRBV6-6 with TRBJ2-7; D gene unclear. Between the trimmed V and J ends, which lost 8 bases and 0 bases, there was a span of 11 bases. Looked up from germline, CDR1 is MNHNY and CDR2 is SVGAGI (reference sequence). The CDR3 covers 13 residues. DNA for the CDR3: TGTGCCAGCCAAGCAACCGGCTCCTACGAGCAGTACTTC. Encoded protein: CASQATGSYEQYF.

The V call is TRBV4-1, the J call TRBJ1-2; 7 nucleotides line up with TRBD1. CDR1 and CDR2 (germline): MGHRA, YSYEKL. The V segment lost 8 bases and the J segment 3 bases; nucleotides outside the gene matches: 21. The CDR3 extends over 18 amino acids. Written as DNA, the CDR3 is TGCGCCAGCGGCGGACCAGGGGGGTCAGGGGGGATGCACTATGGCTACACCTTC. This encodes CASGGPGGSGGMHYGYTF.

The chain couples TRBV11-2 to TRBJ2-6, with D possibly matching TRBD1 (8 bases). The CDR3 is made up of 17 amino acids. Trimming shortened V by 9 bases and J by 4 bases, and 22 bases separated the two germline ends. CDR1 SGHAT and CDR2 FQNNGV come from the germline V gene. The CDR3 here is CASVRTGRVSGANVLTF. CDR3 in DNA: TGTGCCAGTGTTCGGACAGGGAGGGTCTCGGGGGCCAACGTCCTGACTTTC.

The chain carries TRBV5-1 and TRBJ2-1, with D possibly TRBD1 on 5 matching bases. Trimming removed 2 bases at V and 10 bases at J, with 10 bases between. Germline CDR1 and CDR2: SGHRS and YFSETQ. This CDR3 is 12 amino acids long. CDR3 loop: CASSLQDTEQFF. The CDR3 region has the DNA TGCGCCAGCAGCTTACAGGACACCGAGCAGTTCTTC.

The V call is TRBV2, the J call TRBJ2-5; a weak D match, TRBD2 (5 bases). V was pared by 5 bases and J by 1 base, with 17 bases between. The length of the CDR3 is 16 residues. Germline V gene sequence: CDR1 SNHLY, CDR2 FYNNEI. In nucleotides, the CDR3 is TGTGCCAGCAGTCTAGGACTGACAAGGATCCAAGAGACCCAGTACTTC. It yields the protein CASSLGLTRIQETQYF.

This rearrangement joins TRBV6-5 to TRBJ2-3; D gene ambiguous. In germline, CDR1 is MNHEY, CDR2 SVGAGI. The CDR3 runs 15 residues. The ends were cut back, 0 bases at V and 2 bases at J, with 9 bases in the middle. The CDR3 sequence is CASSYSSPDTDTQYF. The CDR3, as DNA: TGTGCCAGCAGTTACTCGAGTCCCGACACAGATACGCAGTATTTT.

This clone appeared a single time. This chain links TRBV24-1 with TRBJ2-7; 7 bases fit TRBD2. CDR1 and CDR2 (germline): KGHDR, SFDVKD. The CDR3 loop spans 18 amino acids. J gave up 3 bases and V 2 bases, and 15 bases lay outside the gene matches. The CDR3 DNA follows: TGTGCCACCAGTGATTATCGGGCGGGAGCAATTATCCTCTACGAGCAGTACTTC. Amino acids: CATSDYRAGAIILYEQYF.

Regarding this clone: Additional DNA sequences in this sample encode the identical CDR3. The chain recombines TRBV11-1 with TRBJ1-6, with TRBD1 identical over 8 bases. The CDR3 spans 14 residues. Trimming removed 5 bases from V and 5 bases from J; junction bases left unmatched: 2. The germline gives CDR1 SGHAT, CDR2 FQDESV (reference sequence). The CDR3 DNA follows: TGTGCCAGCAGCCGGACAGGGAATAATTCACCCCTCCACTTT. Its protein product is CASSRTGNNSPLHF.

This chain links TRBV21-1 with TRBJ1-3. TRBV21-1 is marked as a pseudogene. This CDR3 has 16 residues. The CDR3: CASSKLDFYSGNTIYF. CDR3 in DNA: TGTGCCAGCAGCAAACTCGACTTTTACTCTGGAAACACCATATATTTT.

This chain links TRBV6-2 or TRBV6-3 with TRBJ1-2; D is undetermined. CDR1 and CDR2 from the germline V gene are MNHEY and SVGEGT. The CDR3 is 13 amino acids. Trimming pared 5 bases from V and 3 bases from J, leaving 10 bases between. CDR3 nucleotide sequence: TGTGCCAGCAGTATTGACGGGTACTATGGCTACACCTTC. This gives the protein CASSIDGYYGYTF.

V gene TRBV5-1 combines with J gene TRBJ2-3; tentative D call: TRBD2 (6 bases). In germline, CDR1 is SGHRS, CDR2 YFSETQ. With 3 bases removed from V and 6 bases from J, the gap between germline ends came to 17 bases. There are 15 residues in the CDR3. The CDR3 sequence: CASSSWTAGGDTQYF. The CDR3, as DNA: TGCGCCAGCAGCTCCTGGACGGCCGGAGGGGATACGCAGTATTTT.

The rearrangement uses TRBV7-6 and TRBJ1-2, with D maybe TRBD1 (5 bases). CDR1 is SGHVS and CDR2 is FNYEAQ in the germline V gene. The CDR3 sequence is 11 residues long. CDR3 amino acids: CAAGADYGYTF. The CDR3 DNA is TGTGCGGCTGGGGCGGACTATGGCTACACCTTC.

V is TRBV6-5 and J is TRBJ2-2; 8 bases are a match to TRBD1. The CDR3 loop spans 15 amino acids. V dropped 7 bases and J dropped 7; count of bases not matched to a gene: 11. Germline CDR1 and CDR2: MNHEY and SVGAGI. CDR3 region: CASNRDRSTYGELFF. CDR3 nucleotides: TGTGCCAGCAACCGGGACAGGTCAACTTACGGGGAGCTGTTTTTT.

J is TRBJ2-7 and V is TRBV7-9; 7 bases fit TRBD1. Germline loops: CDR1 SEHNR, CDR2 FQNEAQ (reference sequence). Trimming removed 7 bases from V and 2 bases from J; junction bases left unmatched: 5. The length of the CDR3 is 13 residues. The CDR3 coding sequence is TGTGCCAGCACCGAAAGGGGGCCCTACGAGCAGTACTTC. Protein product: CASTERGPYEQYF.

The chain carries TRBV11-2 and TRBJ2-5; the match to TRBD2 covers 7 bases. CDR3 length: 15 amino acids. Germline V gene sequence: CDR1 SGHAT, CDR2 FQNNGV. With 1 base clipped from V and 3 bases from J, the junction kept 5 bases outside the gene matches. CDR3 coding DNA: TGTGCCAGCAGCTTAGGCGCGGGGGTAGAAGAGACCCAGTACTTC. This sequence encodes CASSLGAGVEETQYF.

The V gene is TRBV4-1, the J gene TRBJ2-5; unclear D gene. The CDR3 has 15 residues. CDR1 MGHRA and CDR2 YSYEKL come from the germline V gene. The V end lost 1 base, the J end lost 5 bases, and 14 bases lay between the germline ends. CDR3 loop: CASSQAGLRWETQYF. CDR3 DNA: TGCGCCAGCAGCCAAGCCGGTCTCCGGTGGGAGACCCAGTACTTC.

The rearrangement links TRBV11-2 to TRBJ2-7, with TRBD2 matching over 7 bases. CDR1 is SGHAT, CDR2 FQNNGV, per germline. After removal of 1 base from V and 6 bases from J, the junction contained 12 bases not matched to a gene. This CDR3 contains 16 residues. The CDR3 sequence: CASSLGLGLEASEQYF. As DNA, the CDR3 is TGTGCCAGCAGCTTAGGTTTAGGACTAGAGGCTTCCGAGCAGTACTTC.

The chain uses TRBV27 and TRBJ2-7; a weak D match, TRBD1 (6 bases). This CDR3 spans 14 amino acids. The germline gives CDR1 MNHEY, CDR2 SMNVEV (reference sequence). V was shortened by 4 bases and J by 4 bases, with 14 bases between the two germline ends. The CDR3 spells CASSSNRVSYEQYF. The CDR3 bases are TGTGCCAGCAGTTCTAACAGGGTTTCATACGAGCAGTACTTC.

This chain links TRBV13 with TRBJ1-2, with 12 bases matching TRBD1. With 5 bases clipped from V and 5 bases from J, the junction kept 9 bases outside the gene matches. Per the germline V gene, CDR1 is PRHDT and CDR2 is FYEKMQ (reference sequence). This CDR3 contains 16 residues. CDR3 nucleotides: TGTGCCAGCAGCCTCGGGACAGGGGGCGCTAGGTATGGCTACACCTTC. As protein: CASSLGTGGARYGYTF.

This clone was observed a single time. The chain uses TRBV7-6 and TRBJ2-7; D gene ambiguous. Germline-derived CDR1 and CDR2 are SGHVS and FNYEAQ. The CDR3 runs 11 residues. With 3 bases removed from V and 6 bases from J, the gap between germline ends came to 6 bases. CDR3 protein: CASSFNLEQYF. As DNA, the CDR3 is TGTGCCAGCAGCTTTAATCTCGAGCAGTACTTC.

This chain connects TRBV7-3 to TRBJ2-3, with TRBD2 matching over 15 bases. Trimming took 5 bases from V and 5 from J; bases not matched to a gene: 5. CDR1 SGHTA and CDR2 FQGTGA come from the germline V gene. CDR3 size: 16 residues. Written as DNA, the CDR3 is TGTGCCAGCAGCGCCGGGACTAGCGGGGGGATAGATACGCAGTATTTT. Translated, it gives CASSAGTSGGIDTQYF.

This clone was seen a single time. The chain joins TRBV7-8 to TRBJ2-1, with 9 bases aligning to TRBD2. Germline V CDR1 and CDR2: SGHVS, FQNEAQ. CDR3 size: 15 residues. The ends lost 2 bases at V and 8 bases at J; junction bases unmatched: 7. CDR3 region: CASSLRGGGAHEQFF. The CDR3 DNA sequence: TGTGCCAGCAGCTTACGCGGCGGGGGGGCCCATGAGCAGTTCTTC.

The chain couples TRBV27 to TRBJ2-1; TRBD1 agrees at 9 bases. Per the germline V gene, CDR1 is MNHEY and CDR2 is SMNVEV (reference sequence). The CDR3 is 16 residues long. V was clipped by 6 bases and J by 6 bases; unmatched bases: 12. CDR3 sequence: CASRPSPGTGSNEQFF. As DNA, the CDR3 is TGTGCCAGCAGACCTTCCCCCGGGACAGGGAGCAATGAGCAGTTCTTC.

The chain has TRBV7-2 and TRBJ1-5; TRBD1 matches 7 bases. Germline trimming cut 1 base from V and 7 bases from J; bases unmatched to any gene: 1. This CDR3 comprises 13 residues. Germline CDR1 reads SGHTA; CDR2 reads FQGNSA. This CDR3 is CASSLDRGQPQHF. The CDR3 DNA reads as TGTGCCAGCAGCTTAGACAGGGGCCAGCCCCAGCATTTT.

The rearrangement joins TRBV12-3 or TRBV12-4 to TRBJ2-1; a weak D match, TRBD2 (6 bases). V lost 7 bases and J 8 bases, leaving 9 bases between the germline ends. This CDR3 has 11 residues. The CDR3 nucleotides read TGTGCCAGCACCGGGGGACATGAGCAGTTCTTC. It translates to CASTGGHEQFF.

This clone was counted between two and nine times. CDR3 nucleotides: TGTGCCAGCAGCCTCACAGGGAATAATTCACCCCTCCACTTT. It codes for CASSLTGNNSPLHF. The V gene is TRBV27, the J gene TRBJ1-6, with a tentative D call TRBD1 (6 bases). The CDR3 is 14 residues long. Trimming removed 6 bases from V and 5 bases from J, with 11 bases in between. Germline values: CDR1 MNHEY, CDR2 SMNVEV (reference sequence).

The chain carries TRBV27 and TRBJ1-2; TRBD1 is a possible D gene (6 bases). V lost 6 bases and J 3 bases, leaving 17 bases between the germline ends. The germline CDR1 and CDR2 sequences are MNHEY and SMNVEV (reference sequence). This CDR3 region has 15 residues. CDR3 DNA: TGTGCCAGCAGGACAGGTGGCTCTCCTTACTATGGCTACACCTTC. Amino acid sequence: CASRTGGSPYYGYTF.

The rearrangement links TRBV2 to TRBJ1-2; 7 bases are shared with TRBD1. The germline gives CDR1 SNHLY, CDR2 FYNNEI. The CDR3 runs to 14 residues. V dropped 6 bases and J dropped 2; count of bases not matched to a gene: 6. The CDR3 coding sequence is TGTGCCAGCAGGCCGACAGGGCAAAACTATGGCTACACCTTC. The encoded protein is CASRPTGQNYGYTF.

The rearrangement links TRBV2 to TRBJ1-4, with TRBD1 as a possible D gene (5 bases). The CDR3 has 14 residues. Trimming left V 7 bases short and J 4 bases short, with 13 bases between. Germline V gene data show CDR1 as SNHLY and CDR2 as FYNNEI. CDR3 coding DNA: TGTGCCAGCACCCCGGGACTGTTTAATGAAAAACTGTTTTTT. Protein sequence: CASTPGLFNEKLFF.

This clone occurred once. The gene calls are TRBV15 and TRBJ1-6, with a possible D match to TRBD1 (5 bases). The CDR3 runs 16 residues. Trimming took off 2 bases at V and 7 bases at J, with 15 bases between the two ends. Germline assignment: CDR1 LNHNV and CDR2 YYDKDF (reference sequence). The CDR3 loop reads CATSRTPGPGNSPLHF. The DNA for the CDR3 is TGTGCCACCAGCAGAACCCCCGGACCAGGGAATTCACCCCTCCACTTT.